The source of this T cell receptor beta chain is a study of blood T cells in healthy people across ages (dated by TCRdb to the mid-2010s). Regarding the research as a whole: In model experiments, template switching captured roughly one uniquely barcoded TCR beta cDNA molecule for every two T cells. The donors were split into four age groups: young (average 16 years), middle-aged (about 40), aged (62) and long-lived (roughly 80). To track age-related changes in TCR beta repertoire diversity, the study relied on deep sequencing normalized with unique cDNA molecular identifiers. The study analyzed two additional independent replicas of 1 million unique cDNA reads from the same blood draw for two donors, one aged 18 to 30 and one aged 80 or older. To avoid experimental bias, donors of different ages were distributed randomly across sequencing lanes.

The CDR3 measures 15 amino acids from cysteine to phenylalanine. The retained sequence is limited to the CDR3, 45 bases, with the frame set at the first base. Germline trimming: 2 bases from V, 6 bases from J; junction bases outside gene matches: 6. CDR1 is given as SGHTA and CDR2 as FQGNSA, both from the germline V gene. The approximately 41 donors, aged about 6 to 100 years, were systemically healthy Caucasian individuals from Russia. About 10 milliliters of peripheral blood were collected from each donor into EDTA-treated Vacutainer tubes. Ficoll-Paque density-gradient centrifugation was used to isolate PBMCs, with at least 6.5 million per sample. Trizol reagent was used to extract total RNA from PBMCs, with at least 5.5 micrograms per sample. The percentages of naive CD45RAhigh/CD27high T cells were determined by flow cytometry on a PBMC aliquot from every donor. The library was produced with 5' RACE. The reads were generated on an Illumina HiSeq 2500. A second roughly 6 to 11 cycle PCR used a sample-barcoded 5' primer and a J-beta primer mix. Each TCR beta cDNA molecule received a unique molecular identifier from a template-switch 5' adaptor carrying 12 random nucleotides. At least 2.5 million CDR3-containing paired-end reads were obtained from each sample. The Mint cDNA synthesis kit, primed by a TRBC-specific oligonucleotide, was used to synthesize first-strand cDNA from all RNA. Following uracil-DNA glycosylase treatment, a first 18-cycle PCR with universal primers M1SS and BC2_uni_R was performed on all cDNA. Under the source paper's analysis protocol: For normalization, 1 million high-quality reads, each with a distinct molecular identifier, were randomly selected from each sample. Instead of being binned into consensus sequences, reads with shared molecular identifiers were discarded. MiTCR, with a Q25 quality threshold and the strictest error-elimination algorithm, was used for CDR3 identification, clonotype clustering and error correction. A nonparametric unseen species model with Euler transformation was used to estimate a lower bound on total TCR beta diversity. The public reads were run again by TCRdb, first through fastp at Q25 and then through MiXCR, and only productive beta chains were kept. CDR3 protein duplicates are merged, each entry listing the most common genes and DNA. The V and J calls, along with clone size, are taken from TCRdb and not from the paper's own processing. This sample comprises 1 million to 1.2 million distinct CDR3 sequences, more than 30% of them detected only once. About an eighth of the sample is held by the ten biggest clonotypes.

This clonotype was counted only a few times. Its antigen remains unidentified. No much larger clone is present one base from it, and per-base qualities are unavailable. Beyond this particular receptor, the publication reports: Estimates of total diversity based on one million sequenced T cells were regarded as lower bounds and as underestimates. Observed TCR beta diversity per million T cells fell roughly linearly with age, and a significant reduction was already apparent by age around 39. Bulk unsorted PBMC profiling prevented conclusive comparison of naive and antigen-experienced compartments. Compared with the aged group, the long-lived group had more naive CD4+ T cells, fewer expanded clones and increased TCR diversity, suggesting age selection. A strong correlation was found between observed TCR beta diversity and the percentage of naive T cells measured by flow cytometry. The CMV infection status of donors was not known, potentially confounding age-related changes in expanded clonotypes.

This chain joins TRBV7-2 to TRBJ1-5, with 8 bases in between that match TRBD1. The specimen sequenced was blood. This TCR was sampled from a man in his late teens or twenties in good health. The CDR3 sequence is CASSLSRGRVQPQHF. In nucleotides, the sequence is TGTGCCAGCAGCTTAAGCAGGGGGCGCGTTCAGCCCCAGCATTTT.